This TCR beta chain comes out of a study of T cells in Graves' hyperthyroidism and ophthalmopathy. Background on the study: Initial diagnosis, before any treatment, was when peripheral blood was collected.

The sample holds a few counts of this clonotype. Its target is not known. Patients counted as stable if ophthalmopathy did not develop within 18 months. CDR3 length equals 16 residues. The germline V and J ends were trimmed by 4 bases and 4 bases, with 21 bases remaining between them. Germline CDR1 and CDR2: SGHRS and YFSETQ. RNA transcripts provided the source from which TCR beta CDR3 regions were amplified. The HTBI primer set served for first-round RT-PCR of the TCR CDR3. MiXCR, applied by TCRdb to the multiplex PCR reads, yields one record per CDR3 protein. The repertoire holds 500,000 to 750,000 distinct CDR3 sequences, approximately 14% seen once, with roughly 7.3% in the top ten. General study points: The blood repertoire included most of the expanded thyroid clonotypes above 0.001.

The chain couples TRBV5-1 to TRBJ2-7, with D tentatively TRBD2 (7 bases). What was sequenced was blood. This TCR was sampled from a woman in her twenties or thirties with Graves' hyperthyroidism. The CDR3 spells CASSRGGLAETYEQYF. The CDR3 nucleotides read TGCGCCAGCAGCAGGGGGGGGCTAGCGGAGACGTACGAGCAGTACTTC.